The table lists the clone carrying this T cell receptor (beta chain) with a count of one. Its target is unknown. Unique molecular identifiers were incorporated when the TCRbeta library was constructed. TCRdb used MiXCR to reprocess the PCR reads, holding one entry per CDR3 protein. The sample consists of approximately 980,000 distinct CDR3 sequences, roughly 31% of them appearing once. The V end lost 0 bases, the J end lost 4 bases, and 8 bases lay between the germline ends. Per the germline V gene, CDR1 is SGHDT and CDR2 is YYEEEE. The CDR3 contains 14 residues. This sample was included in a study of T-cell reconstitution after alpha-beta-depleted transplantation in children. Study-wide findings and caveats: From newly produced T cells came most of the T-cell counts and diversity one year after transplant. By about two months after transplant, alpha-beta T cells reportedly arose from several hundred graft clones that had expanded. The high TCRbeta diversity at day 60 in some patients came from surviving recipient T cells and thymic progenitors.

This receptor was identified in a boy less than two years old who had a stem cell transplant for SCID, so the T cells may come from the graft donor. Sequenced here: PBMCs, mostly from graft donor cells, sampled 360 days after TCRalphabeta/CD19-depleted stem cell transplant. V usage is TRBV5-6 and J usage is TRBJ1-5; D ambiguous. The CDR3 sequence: CASSLGRLNQPQHF. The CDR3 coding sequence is TGTGCCAGCAGCTTGGGACGGTTGAATCAGCCCCAGCATTTT.